The 14 T cell receptor beta chains below all came from one sample that was sequenced in a study of T cell responses to AZD1222 COVID-19 vaccine. Some clones are missing from TCRdb's copy, which holds only in-frame ones; the method was immunoSEQ multiplex PCR. The sample yields about 200,000 clones, 85% to 95% seen once. This sample comprised peripheral blood, obtained on day 0 of AZD1222 vaccination. The receptors derive from an adult in good health.

The rearrangement links TRBV2 to TRBJ1-5, with D hard to call. Germline assignment: CDR1 SNHLY and CDR2 FYNNEI. The CDR3 consists of 16 residues. Trimming cost V 2 bases and J 2 bases, with 13 bases left between them. CDR3 DNA: TGTGCCAGCAGTGAAAGTACGGCGAGGGGCAATCAGCCCCAGCATTTT. Translation gives CASSESTARGNQPQHF. Based on the CDR3 plus reference TRBV2 and TRBJ1-5, the full variable domain is EPEVTQTPSHQVTQMGQEVILRCVPISNHLYFYWYRQILGQKVEFLVSFYNNEISEKSEIFDDQFSVERPDGSNFTLKIRSTKLEDSAMYFCASSESTARGNQPQHFGDGTRLSIL.

The chain combines TRBV19 with TRBJ1-4, with a weak D call TRBD1 (5 bases). CDR3 length: 15 amino acids. Germline-derived CDR1 and CDR2 are LNHDA and SQIVND (reference sequence). Between the trimmed V and J ends, which lost 6 bases and 0 bases, there was a span of 11 bases. The CDR3 DNA is TGTGCCAGTAGGGGAGACAGAGCAACTAATGAAAAACTGTTTTTT. Protein sequence: CASRGDRATNEKLFF.

The rearrangement joins TRBV5-1 to TRBJ1-4; a weak D match, TRBD1 (5 bases). Deletions cut 4 bases from V and 3 bases from J, with 13 bases between. CDR1 is SGHRS, CDR2 YFSETQ, per germline. The CDR3 loop spans 15 amino acids. Here the CDR3 reads CASSEQGLANEKLFF. The DNA of the CDR3 is TGCGCCAGCAGCGAGCAGGGTTTAGCTAATGAAAAACTGTTTTTT.

Notes on this clone: Germline and junction disagree at one end, which may indicate a read error. The chain is built from TRBV7-6 and TRBJ2-7; weak D call: TRBD2 (5 bases). Germline values: CDR1 SGHVS, CDR2 FNYEAQ. CDR3 size: 13 residues. In DNA, the CDR3 is TGTGCCAGCAGCTTATCCGGGGTTCGGGAACTCGTCTTC. This gives the protein CASSLSGVRELVF.

The chain is built from TRBV5-1 and TRBJ2-1; D unclear. CDR3 size: 13 residues. Germline V CDR1 and CDR2: SGHRS, YFSETQ. Between the trimmed V and J ends, which lost 0 bases and 5 bases, there was a span of 6 bases. CDR3 region: CASSLEANNEQFF. DNA for the CDR3: TGCGCCAGCAGCTTGGAGGCAAACAATGAGCAGTTCTTC.

The V and J genes are TRBV18 and TRBJ2-3; perhaps TRBD2 as D (6 bases). This CDR3 is 14 amino acids long. In germline, CDR1 is KGHSH, CDR2 LQKENI. V was shortened by 4 bases and J by 10 bases, with 18 bases between the two germline ends. CDR3 nucleotides: TGTGCCAGCTCACGCGGGACTCTAAAGGGCTCGCAGTATTTT. This gives the protein CASSRGTLKGSQYF.

The chain uses TRBV30 and TRBJ2-2; the D gene could be TRBD1 or TRBD2 (6 bases each). V was pared by 8 bases and J by 6 bases, with 13 bases between. Looked up from germline, CDR1 is GTSNPN and CDR2 is SVGIG (reference sequence). This CDR3 comprises 12 residues. In nucleotides, the CDR3 is TGTGCCACTCGGAGGGGGGCCGGGGAGCTGTTTTTT. The encoded protein is CATRRGAGELFF. Based on the CDR3 plus reference TRBV30 and TRBJ2-2, the full variable domain is SQTIHQWPATLVQPVGSPLSLECTVEGTSNPNLYWYRQAAGRGLQLLFYSVGIGQISSEVPQNLSASRPQDRQFILSSKKLLLSDSGFYLCATRRGAGELFFGEGSRLTVL.

This chain connects TRBV6-2 or TRBV6-3 to TRBJ2-5; 9 bases agree with TRBD2. The CDR3 consists of 15 residues. V lost 2 bases to trimming and J lost 6 bases; unmatched junction nucleotides: 7. The germline V gene has CDR1 MNHEY and CDR2 SVGEGT. CDR3 loop: CASSYARSGGQTQYF. As DNA, the CDR3 is TGTGCCAGCAGTTACGCTAGGAGCGGGGGGCAGACCCAGTACTTC.

The CDR3 DNA follows: TGTGCCAGCAGCTTAGTAGCCAGAAGGGCCAAAAACATTCAGTACTTC. It encodes CASSLVARRAKNIQYF. The rearrangement joins TRBV7-2 to TRBJ2-4; D uncertain. The germline gives CDR1 SGHTA, CDR2 FQGNSA. Deletions cut 1 base from V and 1 base from J, with 11 bases between. The CDR3 consists of 16 residues.

This chain uses TRBV18 with TRBJ2-7; 7 bases are a match to TRBD1. Germline lookup yields CDR1 KGHSH and CDR2 LQKENI. The J segment lost 6 bases and the V segment lost 4 bases, leaving 6 bases of the junction unmatched. The CDR3 runs to 13 residues. The chain's CDR3 is CASSQTTGVEQYF. The CDR3 bases are TGTGCCAGCTCACAAACTACAGGGGTCGAGCAGTACTTC.

The V gene is TRBV6-6, the J gene TRBJ1-1, with D possibly TRBD1 on 6 matching bases. This CDR3 comprises 12 residues. Germline-derived CDR1 and CDR2 are MNHNY and SVGAGI (reference sequence). V shed 11 bases and J shed 4 bases, with 14 bases lying between them. CDR3 region: CAGAGGGTEAFF. CDR3 sequence (DNA): TGTGCCGGCGCCGGAGGGGGCACTGAAGCTTTCTTT.

The chain couples TRBV6-4 to TRBJ1-1, with 7 bases lining up with TRBD1. Germline CDR1 is MRHNA and CDR2 is SNTAGT. The CDR3 extends over 13 amino acids. Losses at the gene ends were 3 bases for V and 4 bases for J; bases not matched to a gene: 2. The CDR3 sequence is CASSEAGGTEAFF. The CDR3 nucleotides are TGTGCCAGCAGTGAAGCAGGGGGCACTGAAGCTTTCTTT.

V usage is TRBV9 and J usage is TRBJ2-7; D gene uncertain. The CDR3 spans 15 residues. CDR1 SGDLS and CDR2 YYNGEE come from the germline V gene. V lost 4 bases, J lost 0 bases, and 14 bases lay in between. The CDR3 loop is CASSPRGGSSYEQYF. CDR3 nucleotide sequence: TGTGCCAGCAGCCCCCGTGGTGGCAGCTCCTACGAGCAGTACTTC.

On this clone: The sample carries other DNA sequences with the same CDR3. V usage is TRBV29-1 and J usage is TRBJ1-1; D unclear. V was trimmed by 6 bases and J by 0 bases, leaving 5 bases between them. Germline V CDR1 and CDR2: SQVTM, ANQGSEA. There are 11 residues in the CDR3. The CDR3 is CSVQMNTEAFF. For the CDR3, the DNA is TGCAGCGTACAAATGAACACTGAAGCTTTCTTT.